These T cell receptor beta chains were read from a single sample in a study of cytomegalovirus exposure and HLA in healthy donors. Assay used: immunoSEQ multiplex PCR; TCRdb lists only in-frame clones, some missing. Altogether about 200,000 clones are present, 65% to 90% being singletons, with the ten largest covering around 0.31%. Sequencing input: PBMCs. The receptor source for this set is a woman in her twenties or thirties in good health and CMV-seronegative. Each CDR3 is given with its conserved first and last residue. The D gene is left open where the match is weak. Where a row states a size, it is once, few, many or the class of an expanded clone; other rows omit it.

CDR3nt | CDR3aa | abundance | d_gene | j_gene | v_gene
TGTGCCAGCAGTTTAAGGGGAGGCTATGGCTACACCTTC | CASSLRGGYGYTF | NA | NA | TRBJ1-2 | TRBV28
TGTGCCAGCAGCTTAGTAGGAGGACAGGGCACTGAAGCTTTCTTT | CASSLVGGQGTEAFF | NA | TRBD1 | TRBJ1-1 | TRBV7-2
TGTGCCTGGGGCGGACAGGGAAGGGAAGAGACCCAGTACTTC | CAWGGQGREETQYF | NA | TRBD1 | TRBJ2-5 | TRBV30
TGTGCCAGCAGCGTTCACAGGGATTCACCCCTCCACTTT | CASSVHRDSPLHF | once | NA | TRBJ1-6 | TRBV7-3
TGTGCCAGCAGTGAGAGCAGGCCCACCGGGGAGCTGTTTTTT | CASSESRPTGELFF | NA | NA | TRBJ2-2 | TRBV2
TGTGCCAGTAGTACCTTAGGAGACGAGCAGTACTTC | CASSTLGDEQYF | once | NA | TRBJ2-7 | TRBV19
TGTGCCAGCAGTTACTCGGCGGAACAAGAGACCCAGTACTTC | CASSYSAEQETQYF | once | NA | TRBJ2-5 | TRBV6-5
TGTGCCAGCAGCCTAGACAGGTTGAAAGGCATTCAGTACTTC | CASSLDRLKGIQYF | once | NA | TRBJ2-4 | TRBV2
TGTGCCACCAGCAGAGATCGGGGGTATGGAAACACCATATATTTT | CATSRDRGYGNTIYF | NA | NA | TRBJ1-3 | TRBV15
TGCAGCGTTGAAGACGAGGACATTTCCTCCTACAATGAGCAGTTCTTC | CSVEDEDISSYNEQFF | NA | NA | TRBJ2-1 | TRBV29-1
TGTGCCAGCAGTTTTGGACTAGCACGGGCCGGGGAGCTGTTTTTT | CASSFGLARAGELFF | NA | TRBD2 | TRBJ2-2 | TRBV27
TGTGCCAGCAGTTTATTCAGGGGAAGCAATCAGCCCCAGCATTTT | CASSLFRGSNQPQHF | NA | NA | TRBJ1-5 | TRBV28
TGTGCCAGTAGTATGGGAGCCTACGAGCAGTACTTC | CASSMGAYEQYF | few | NA | TRBJ2-7 | TRBV19
TGTGCCAGCCGTACAATGAGCGCAGGGGGGACCCAGTACTTC | CASRTMSAGGTQYF | NA | TRBD1 | TRBJ2-5 | TRBV7-2
TGTGCCAGCAGCTTAGCGGGGGGTCCCTGGGGGGAGCAGTACTTC | CASSLAGGPWGEQYF | NA | NA | TRBJ2-7 | TRBV7-9
TGTGCCAGCAGTGACAGACACAACACAGATACGCAGTATTTT | CASSDRHNTDTQYF | NA | NA | TRBJ2-3 | TRBV2
TGTGCCAGCAGTTTGTCAGGGACTGGGGCCAACGTCCTGACTTTC | CASSLSGTGANVLTF | NA | NA | TRBJ2-6 | TRBV27
TGTGCCAGCAGTTTACTTCCTAGCGGACGGGAGACCCAGTACTTC | CASSLLPSGRETQYF | NA | TRBD2 | TRBJ2-5 | TRBV27
TGTGCCAGCAGTTTTTCGGGGAGGAAGACCCAGTACTTC | CASSFSGRKTQYF | NA | NA | TRBJ2-5 | TRBV28
TGTGCCAGCAGCCGTCATCATAGAAACACCGGGGAGCTGTTTTTT | CASSRHHRNTGELFF | NA | NA | TRBJ2-2 | TRBV14
TGCAGCGGAACACGGGGGGAGCAGTTCTTC | CSGTRGEQFF | NA | NA | TRBJ2-1 | TRBV29-1
TGTGCCAGCAGTGAAGGGAGGGTCCACGAGCAGTACTTC | CASSEGRVHEQYF | NA | NA | TRBJ2-7 | TRBV6-1
TGTGCCAGCAGACAAACGGGGGTGGCCGGGGAGCTGTTTTTT | CASRQTGVAGELFF | few | NA | TRBJ2-2 | TRBV11-2
TGTGCCAGCAGCCCAGGCCCAAATGAGCAGTTCTTC | CASSPGPNEQFF | NA | NA | TRBJ2-1 | TRBV14
TGTGCCAGCAGCCAAGGACAGAGCAATCAGCCCCAGCATTTT | CASSQGQSNQPQHF | NA | NA | TRBJ1-5 | TRBV5-5
TGTGCTAGCACCCCCCCCGATGGGCGATATGACCAGAGCTCCTACAATGAGCAGTTCTTC | CASTPPDGRYDQSSYNEQFF | NA | NA | TRBJ2-1 | TRBV7-7
TGTGCCAGCAGTTTCGGCCCGGGGAACTCTGGAAACACCATATATTTT | CASSFGPGNSGNTIYF | NA | NA | TRBJ1-3 | TRBV28